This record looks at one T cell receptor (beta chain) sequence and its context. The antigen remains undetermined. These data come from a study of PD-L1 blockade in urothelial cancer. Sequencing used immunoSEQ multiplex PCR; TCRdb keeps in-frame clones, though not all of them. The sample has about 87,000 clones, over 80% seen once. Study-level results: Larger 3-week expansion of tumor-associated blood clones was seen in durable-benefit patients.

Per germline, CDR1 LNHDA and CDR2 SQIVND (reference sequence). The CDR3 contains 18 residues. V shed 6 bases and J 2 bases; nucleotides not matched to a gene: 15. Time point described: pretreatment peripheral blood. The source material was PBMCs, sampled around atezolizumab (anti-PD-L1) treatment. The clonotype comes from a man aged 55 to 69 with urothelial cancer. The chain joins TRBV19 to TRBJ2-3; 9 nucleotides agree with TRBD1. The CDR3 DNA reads TGTGCCAGTAGCCTTCGGGACAGGGAGCGAGTTTCCACAGATACGCAGTATTTT. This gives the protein CASSLRDRERVSTDTQYF.